The next 9 T cell receptor beta chains were all read from a single sample in a study of tumor-infiltrating lymphocytes in localized non-small cell lung cancer. Sequencing was performed with immunoSEQ multiplex PCR; in TCRdb, only in-frame clones are kept and a portion is missing. The sample lists some 2,600 clones, around 50% occurring once. Source material: uninvolved lung tissue not adjacent to the tumor. The receptors shown here come from a human donor with non-small cell lung cancer.

The CDR3 region is CASSSILAGANEQFF. In nucleotides, the CDR3 is TGTGCCAGCAGTTCAATCCTAGCGGGAGCAAATGAGCAGTTCTTC. This chain connects TRBV6-6 to TRBJ2-1; the match to TRBD2 covers 10 bases. CDR3 length: 15 residues. Per the germline V gene, CDR1 is MNHNY and CDR2 is SVGAGI (reference sequence). Losses at the gene ends were 4 bases for V and 7 bases for J; bases not matched to a gene: 7.

The table lists this clone with a count of one. The chain joins TRBV4-3 to TRBJ2-7; maybe TRBD2 (5 bases). Trimming pared 3 bases from V and 1 base from J, leaving 10 bases between. Germline V gives CDR1 LGHNA, CDR2 YSLEER. This CDR3 comprises 14 residues. The CDR3 region is CASSQARESYEQYF. CDR3 nucleotides: TGCGCCAGCAGCCAGGCCCGGGAATCCTACGAGCAGTACTTC.

This clone was observed once. This chain links TRBV28 with TRBJ2-5; no definite D call. This CDR3 is built from 13 residues. Trimming took off 1 base at V and 1 base at J, with 4 bases between the two ends. Germline V gene sequence: CDR1 MDHEN, CDR2 SYDVKM. CDR3 region: CASSLYSQETQYF. CDR3 bases: TGTGCCAGCAGTTTATACAGCCAAGAGACCCAGTACTTC.

V and J are TRBV6-1 and TRBJ2-3; the match to TRBD1 covers 9 bases. J lost 3 bases, V lost 5 bases, and 3 bases had no gene match. CDR3 length: 14 amino acids. Looked up from germline, CDR1 is MNHNS and CDR2 is SASEGT. CDR3 sequence (DNA): TGTGCCAGCAGTCCGGGACAGGGAACAGATACGCAGTATTTT. It translates to CASSPGQGTDTQYF.

The rearrangement joins TRBV10-2 to TRBJ2-7; no definite D call. Per the germline V gene, CDR1 is WSHSY and CDR2 is SAAADI. The germline V and J ends were trimmed by 6 bases and 7 bases, with 16 bases remaining between them. The CDR3 runs to 13 residues. CDR3 bases: TGCGCCAGCAGCCCCCAGGTAATGAAAGAGCAGTACTTC. Translated, it gives CASSPQVMKEQYF.

This clone was seen only a few times. V gene TRBV19 combines with J gene TRBJ2-7; TRBD2 agrees at 9 bases. Trimming took 11 bases from V and 0 from J; bases not matched to a gene: 11. This CDR3 has 15 residues. Germline CDR1 reads LNHDA; CDR2 reads SQIVND (reference sequence). The CDR3 loop is CAAGVAGGSSYEQYF. CDR3 DNA: TGTGCCGCAGGCGTGGCGGGGGGGAGCTCCTACGAGCAGTACTTC.

The rearrangement links TRBV2 to TRBJ2-6; no clear D. Germline V gives CDR1 SNHLY, CDR2 FYNNEI. Trimming removed 1 base from V and 0 bases from J, with 4 bases in between. This CDR3 is 15 amino acids long. CDR3 loop: CASSEGFSGANVLTF. CDR3 sequence (DNA): TGTGCCAGCAGTGAAGGGTTCTCTGGGGCCAACGTCCTGACTTTC.

The rearrangement uses TRBV5-6 and TRBJ2-3; D unclear. Germline V lookup: CDR1 SGHDT, CDR2 YYEEEE. The germline V and J ends were trimmed by 2 bases and 1 base, with 2 bases remaining between them. The CDR3 consists of 12 residues. The CDR3 DNA reads as TGTGCCAGCAGCTTCGGCACAGATACGCAGTATTTT. This codes for CASSFGTDTQYF.

The chain has TRBV7-2 and TRBJ2-2; no clear D gene. This CDR3 spans 14 amino acids. Germline CDR1 reads SGHTA; CDR2 reads FQGNSA. The V end lost 2 bases, the J end lost 4 bases, and 8 bases lay between the germline ends. The DNA of the CDR3 is TGTGCCAGCAGCTTACTTAAGGGCACCGGGGAGCTGTTTTTT. Protein: CASSLLKGTGELFF.